One sample yielded the 12 T cell receptor beta chains listed below, sequenced in a study of PD-1 blockade in classical Hodgkin lymphoma. Sequencing was performed with immunoSEQ multiplex PCR; in TCRdb, only in-frame clones are kept and a portion is missing. The data hold tens of thousands of clones, with 66% observed a single time. Time point given: cycle 4 day 1 (C4D1), after more than five weeks of nivolumab. Every one of the patients relapsed after autologous stem cell transplantation (brentuximab vedotin exposure was variable). Source: peripheral blood mononuclear cells (PBMCs), taken before the fourth cycle of nivolumab. The source is a human donor with classical Hodgkin lymphoma.

The chain recombines TRBV2 with TRBJ2-7; 8 bases match TRBD2. The V gene's germline CDR1 is SNHLY and CDR2 FYNNEI. V lost 6 bases, J lost 4 bases, and 8 bases stayed unmatched. The CDR3 contains 14 residues. The CDR3 DNA follows: TGTGCCAGCAGCCCCGGGACTAGTTCGTACGAGCAGTACTTC. This translates into CASSPGTSSYEQYF.

The rearrangement uses TRBV28 and TRBJ1-5, with 7 bases fitting TRBD1. The V gene's germline CDR1 is MDHEN and CDR2 SYDVKM. CDR3 size: 16 residues. With V trimmed by 10 bases and J by 2 bases, 14 bases remained unmatched. CDR3 in amino acids: CATGLTGYAGNQPQHF. DNA for the CDR3: TGTGCCACCGGGTTGACAGGGTATGCGGGCAATCAGCCCCAGCATTTT.

This chain links TRBV7-6 with TRBJ2-1; the D is unclear. This CDR3 comprises 14 residues. Germline CDR1 reads SGHVS; CDR2 reads FNYEAQ. The ends were cut back, 0 bases at V and 7 bases at J, with 10 bases in the middle. The CDR3 sequence is CASSLAISENEQFF. CDR3 in DNA: TGTGCCAGCAGCTTAGCAATCTCCGAGAATGAGCAGTTCTTC.

This chain connects TRBV5-6 to TRBJ2-7; D not certain. Deletions cut 4 bases from V and 6 bases from J, with 8 bases between. Germline V gives CDR1 SGHDT, CDR2 YYEEEE. This CDR3 is 11 amino acids long. The CDR3 DNA is TGTGCCAGCAGCCTAACCAGCGAGCAGTACTTC. This gives the protein CASSLTSEQYF.

CDR3 in amino acids: CASADRVGEKLFF. The CDR3 nucleotides are TGTGCCAGTGCGGACAGGGTTGGGGAAAAACTGTTTTTT. The chain combines TRBV28 with TRBJ1-4; 8 nucleotides match TRBD1. The CDR3 loop spans 13 amino acids. Germline CDR1 MDHEN, CDR2 SYDVKM. The J segment lost 8 bases and the V segment lost 9 bases, leaving 8 bases of the junction unmatched.

In this sample, this clone turned up once. The chain carries TRBV30 and TRBJ2-7; D is uncertain. The CDR3 consists of 13 residues. Germline CDR1 reads GTSNPN; CDR2 reads SVGIG (reference sequence). Trimming pared 0 bases from V and 4 bases from J, leaving 10 bases between. For the CDR3, the DNA is TGTGCCTGGAGTGTAGGTCTAGTTTACGAGCAGTACTTC. It specifies CAWSVGLVYEQYF.

This sequence joins TRBV28 and TRBJ2-7; D perhaps matches TRBD1 (6 bases). V lost 6 bases, J lost 5 bases, and 17 bases lay in between. The CDR3 consists of 14 residues. The germline gives CDR1 MDHEN, CDR2 SYDVKM. CDR3 sequence reads: CASRTQGSGNEQYF. CDR3 DNA sequence: TGTGCCAGCAGGACTCAGGGGTCGGGGAACGAGCAGTACTTC.

J is TRBJ2-3 and V is TRBV20-1, with D hard to call. This CDR3 is 11 amino acids long. Germline V gene data show CDR1 as DFQATT and CDR2 as SNEGSKA (reference sequence). Trimming took off 3 bases at V and 4 bases at J, with 5 bases between the two ends. The CDR3: CSASRSDTQYF. The CDR3 bases are TGCAGTGCTAGTAGGTCAGATACGCAGTATTTT.

This sequence joins TRBV11-2 and TRBJ2-7; 10 bases map to TRBD2. Trimming at V came to 1 base and at J to 3 bases, leaving 6 bases not matched to a gene. From germline, CDR1 is SGHAT and CDR2 FQNNGV. The CDR3 spans 16 residues. CDR3 protein: CASSLAASGSYYEQYF. CDR3 DNA sequence: TGTGCCAGCAGCTTAGCGGCTAGCGGGAGTTACTACGAGCAGTACTTC.

The chain links TRBV6-5 to TRBJ2-5, with 8 bases lining up with TRBD1. V lost 6 bases, J lost 5 bases, and 5 bases stayed unmatched. The germline V gene encodes CDR1 MNHEY and CDR2 SVGAGI. The CDR3 loop spans 13 amino acids. The CDR3 reads CASRYTGGETQYF. CDR3 sequence (DNA): TGTGCCAGCAGGTACACAGGGGGGGAGACCCAGTACTTC.

This clone was counted between two and nine times. This chain joins TRBV25-1 and TRBJ2-3, with 7 positions matching TRBD1. The germline gives CDR1 MGHDK, CDR2 SYGVNS. V lost 7 bases, J lost 0 bases, and 10 bases stayed unmatched. This CDR3 comprises 16 residues. CDR3 in DNA: TGTGCCAGCACAGACCCGGACAGGAGTAGCACAGATACGCAGTATTTT. Amino acid sequence: CASTDPDRSSTDTQYF.

The chain recombines TRBV19 with TRBJ2-7; perhaps D is TRBD1 or TRBD2 (5 bases each). Trimming cost V 1 base and J 4 bases, with 8 bases left between them. Germline lookup yields CDR1 LNHDA and CDR2 SQIVND (reference sequence). CDR3 length: 13 amino acids. CDR3: CASSIAGQYEQYF. Here the CDR3 DNA reads TGTGCCAGTAGTATAGCGGGGCAGTACGAGCAGTACTTC.